One sample yielded the 13 T cell receptor beta chains listed below, sequenced in a study of Ad26.COV2.S vaccination and SARS-CoV-2 variants. Treatment here: roughly 20 received Ad26.COV2.S at low or high dose, single or two shots; roughly five received placebo; per-sample allocation not given. Vaccine and placebo recipients were sampled on day 63 after the first injection. Method: immunoSEQ multiplex PCR; TCRdb's copy keeps in-frame clones and lacks some. This sample has hundreds of thousands of clones, with around four fifths found just once. The sample in question was peripheral blood, obtained in a trial of Ad26.COV2.S vaccine versus placebo. These receptors originate from a person between 18 and 59 years old who received the Ad26.COV2.S COVID-19 vaccine or a placebo.

The chain recombines TRBV5-1 with TRBJ1-2, with D uncertain. Trimming took 0 bases from V and 3 from J, leaving 9 bases between them. The CDR3 runs to 14 residues. Germline lookup yields CDR1 SGHRS and CDR2 YFSETQ. The CDR3, as DNA: TGCGCCAGCAGCTTGGGGGAGCGGGACTATGGCTACACCTTC. Protein: CASSLGERDYGYTF.

J is TRBJ2-1 and V is TRBV6-5, with D perhaps TRBD2 (5 bases). Germline CDR1 reads MNHEY; CDR2 reads SVGAGI. The CDR3 is 15 amino acids. The V and J ends lost 5 bases and 4 bases respectively, with 15 bases between them. CDR3 coding DNA: TGTGCCAGCAGTATTCGGGGAAATCTTTACAATGAGCAGTTCTTC. It yields the protein CASSIRGNLYNEQFF.

The gene calls are TRBV11-3 and TRBJ1-4; D is undetermined. The V gene's germline CDR1 is SGHNT and CDR2 YENEEA. The CDR3 consists of 14 residues. V lost 0 bases and J 3 bases, leaving 5 bases between the germline ends. As DNA, the CDR3 is TGTGCCAGCAGCTTAGAGAGCGCTAATGAAAAACTGTTTTTT. This sequence encodes CASSLESANEKLFF. The entire variable domain, with the rest obtained from reference TRBV11-3 and TRBJ1-4, is as follows: EAGVVQSPRYKIIEKKQPVAFWCNPISGHNTLYWYLQNLGQGPELLIRYENEEAVDDSQLPKDRFSAERLKGVDSTLKIQPAELGDSAVYLCASSLESANEKLFFGSGTQLSVL.

This clone was detected only a few times. This chain links TRBV11-3 with TRBJ2-3; D uncertain. The CDR3 is 15 residues long. CDR1 is SGHNT, CDR2 YENEEA, per germline. V was clipped by 1 base and J by 0 bases, with 8 bases between them. The CDR3 here is CASSLGRTSTDTQYF. The CDR3 region has the DNA TGTGCCAGCAGCTTAGGCAGAACAAGCACAGATACGCAGTATTTT. The whole variable domain, filled in from reference TRBV11-3 and TRBJ2-3, reads EAGVVQSPRYKIIEKKQPVAFWCNPISGHNTLYWYLQNLGQGPELLIRYENEEAVDDSQLPKDRFSAERLKGVDSTLKIQPAELGDSAVYLCASSLGRTSTDTQYFGPGTRLTVL.

The CDR3 here is CASGLAALSTGELFF. CDR3 sequence (DNA): TGTGCCAGCGGACTAGCGGCCTTGAGCACCGGGGAGCTGTTTTTT. The chain recombines TRBV7-7 with TRBJ2-2; 10 positions match TRBD2. This CDR3 has 15 residues. The V and J ends lost 8 bases and 4 bases, in that order; junction bases with no gene match: 7. Germline V gene data show CDR1 as SSHAT and CDR2 as FNYEAQ (reference sequence).

Concerning this clone: Different DNA sequences within this sample yield the same CDR3. This rearrangement joins TRBV6-2 or TRBV6-3 to TRBJ2-5, with D hard to call. The CDR3 extends over 12 amino acids. The V end lost 3 bases, the J end lost 5 bases, and 7 bases lay between the germline ends. Germline V CDR1 and CDR2: MNHEY, SVGEGT. The CDR3 nucleotides are TGTGCCAGCAGTTATCCCCCGGAGACCCAGTACTTC. Translated: CASSYPPETQYF.

CDR3 DNA sequence: TGTGCCCGCCGGCAAGGACGGATAAATTCACCCCTCCACTTT. This sequence encodes CARRQGRINSPLHF. The chain joins TRBV5-3 to TRBJ1-6; no clear D. TRBV5-3 is marked as an open reading frame, function uncertain. V lost 10 bases and J lost 7, with 18 bases in between. CDR3 length: 14 residues.

There are a few counts of this clone. This chain links TRBV6-5 with TRBJ1-2; tentatively, D is TRBD1 (5 bases). The V end was cut by 6 bases, the J end by 1 base, with 12 bases between. Germline V lookup: CDR1 MNHEY, CDR2 SVGAGI. The CDR3 covers 14 residues. In nucleotides, the CDR3 is TGTGCCAGCAGACTCCGACAGTTTAACTATGGCTACACCTTC. This codes for CASRLRQFNYGYTF.

This chain links TRBV4-1 with TRBJ2-4, with D unclear. This CDR3 has 13 residues. Deletions cut 1 base from V and 5 bases from J, with 6 bases between. CDR1 is MGHRA, CDR2 YSYEKL, per germline. CDR3 nucleotides: TGCGCCAGCAGCCAAGTAGAGGAAAACATTCAGTACTTC. This codes for CASSQVEENIQYF.

V and J are TRBV18 and TRBJ1-2; D perhaps matches TRBD1 (6 bases). The length of the CDR3 is 13 residues. Per germline, CDR1 KGHSH and CDR2 LQKENI. V was clipped by 3 bases and J by 6 bases, with 11 bases between them. CDR3 sequence: CASSPQGRDGYTF. CDR3 DNA: TGTGCCAGCTCACCGCAGGGGAGGGATGGCTACACCTTC.

The genes are TRBV18 and TRBJ1-1, with 10 bases fitting TRBD1. CDR1 KGHSH and CDR2 LQKENI come from the germline V gene. Trimming removed 3 bases from V and 1 base from J; junction bases left unmatched: 8. CDR3 length equals 17 residues. CDR3 region: CASSPLGTGDTNTEAFF. The CDR3 region has the DNA TGTGCCAGCTCACCCTTAGGGACAGGGGACACGAACACTGAAGCTTTCTTT.

This clone was seen only once. The V call is TRBV5-6, the J call TRBJ1-2; no clear D gene. The CDR3 spans 12 residues. Germline V gene lookup returns CDR1 SGHDT and CDR2 YYEEEE. Trimming took off 6 bases at V and 5 bases at J, with 11 bases between the two ends. CDR3 in amino acids: CASTDRGYGYTF. Written as DNA, the CDR3 is TGTGCCAGCACCGATCGGGGTTATGGCTACACCTTC.

The chain uses TRBV18 and TRBJ1-1; no firm D call. CDR1 KGHSH and CDR2 LQKENI come from the germline V gene. The CDR3 totals 13 residues. V dropped 6 bases and J dropped 0 bases, with 8 bases sitting between them. CDR3 residues: CASSVGMNTEAFF. CDR3 nucleotide sequence: TGTGCCAGCTCGGTTGGGATGAACACTGAAGCTTTCTTT.